A selection of T cell receptor beta chains follows, all from one sample in a study of blood T cell repertoires in COVID-19. Sequenced by immunoSEQ multiplex PCR; TCRdb stores in-frame clones only, minus some. This table has approximately 150,000 clones, more than 75% appearing once. The sequenced sample was peripheral blood. Receptor source: a man in his 70s with acute or convalescent COVID-19. CDR3s leave out the opening cysteine and the closing phenylalanine or tryptophan.

>TRBJ1-3|TRBV9
ASSVDNRLSGNTIY
>TRBJ2-5|TRBV11-2
ASSFWGGETQY
>TRBJ2-3|TRBV28
ASSPRGGIDTQY
>TRBJ2-7|TRBV7-9
ASSTGGLSSYEQY
>TRBJ2-3|TRBV9
ASSVRGDSTDTQY
>TRBJ2-5|TRBV18
ASSPGPGIETQY
>TRBJ1-2|TRBV11-2
ASSLTSGNYGYT
>TRBJ1-5|TRBV6-5
ASRPRGVRNQPQH
>TRBJ2-2|TRBV5-4
ASSSRLAETTGELF
>TRBJ1-4|TRBV6-5
ASSYSGQGKLF
>TRBJ1-2|TRBV18
ASSSGDGLYGYT
>TRBJ1-1|TRBV19
ASSSLGTANTEAF
>TRBJ2-7|TRBV6-5
ASSRQGVYEQY
>TRBJ1-4|TRBV28
ASRVGTGREKLF
>TRBJ1-5|TRBV19
ASSLQGWYQPQH
>TRBJ1-5|TRBV2
ASRVGPGQPQH
>TRBJ2-7|TRBV9
ASSVEGTGVGREQY
>TRBJ2-7|TRBV28
ASYDNGASYEQY
>TRBJ1-5|TRBV5-6
ASIHRGQHNQPQH
>TRBJ2-3|TRBV28
ASPPERPGTVGSDTQY
>TRBJ2-1|TRBV5-1
ASSQHFQAGENEQF
>TRBJ2-5|TRBV21-1
ASSESSKPQETQY
>TRBJ1-4|TRBV5-1
ASSTEAGKLF
>TRBJ2-1|TRBV5-1
ASSLGGPSGISYNEQF
>TRBJ2-1|TRBV5-1
ASSFGREYYNEQF
>TRBJ1-2|TRBV19
ASSLGQGGYGYT
>TRBJ2-3|TRBV2
ASRIQGTDTQY
>TRBJ2-1|TRBV11-3
ASSLQEGAYNEQF
>TRBJ2-2|TRBV7-4
ASSLELFRSGELF
>TRBJ1-2|TRBV6-5
ASSYSILLGGHGYT
>TRBJ2-7|TRBV6-5
ASSYSGAGGYYEQY